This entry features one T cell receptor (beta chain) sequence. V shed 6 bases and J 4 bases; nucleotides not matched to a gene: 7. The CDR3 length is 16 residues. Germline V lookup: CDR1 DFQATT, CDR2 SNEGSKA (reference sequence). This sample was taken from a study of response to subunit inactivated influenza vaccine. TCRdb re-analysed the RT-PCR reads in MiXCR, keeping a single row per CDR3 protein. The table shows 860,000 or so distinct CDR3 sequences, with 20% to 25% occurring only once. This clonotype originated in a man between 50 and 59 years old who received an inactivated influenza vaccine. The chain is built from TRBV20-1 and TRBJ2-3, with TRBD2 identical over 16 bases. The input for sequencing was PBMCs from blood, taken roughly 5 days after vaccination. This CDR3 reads CSAKTGTSGGADTQYF. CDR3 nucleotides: TGCAGTGCGAAGACCGGGACTAGCGGGGGGGCAGATACGCAGTATTTT.